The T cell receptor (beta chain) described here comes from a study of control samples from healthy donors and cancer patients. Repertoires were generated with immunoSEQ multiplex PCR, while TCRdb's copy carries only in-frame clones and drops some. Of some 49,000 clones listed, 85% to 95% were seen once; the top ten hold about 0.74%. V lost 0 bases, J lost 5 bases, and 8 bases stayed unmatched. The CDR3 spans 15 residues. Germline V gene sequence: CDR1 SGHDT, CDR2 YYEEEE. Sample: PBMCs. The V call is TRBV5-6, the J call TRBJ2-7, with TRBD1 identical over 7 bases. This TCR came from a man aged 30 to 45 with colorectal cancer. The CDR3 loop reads CASSLDPGTEDEQYF. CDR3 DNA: TGTGCCAGCAGCTTGGACCCGGGGACAGAGGACGAGCAGTACTTC. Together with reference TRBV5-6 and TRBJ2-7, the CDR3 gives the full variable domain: DAGVTQSPTHLIKTRGQQVTLRCSPKSGHDTVSWYQQALGQGPQFIFQYYEEEERQRGNFPDRFSGHQFPNYSSELNVNALLLGDSALYLCASSLDPGTEDEQYFGPGTRLTVT.